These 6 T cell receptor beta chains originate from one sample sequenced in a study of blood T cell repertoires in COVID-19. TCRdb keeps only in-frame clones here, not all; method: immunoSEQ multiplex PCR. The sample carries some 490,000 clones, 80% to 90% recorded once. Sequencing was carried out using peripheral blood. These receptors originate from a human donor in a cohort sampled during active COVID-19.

The CDR3 nucleotides read TGCGCCAGCAGCCAAGACCCAGGTTATCAGCCCCAGCATTTT. Translated, it gives CASSQDPGYQPQHF. The chain joins TRBV4-1 to TRBJ1-5; no clear D gene. Trimming left V 0 bases short and J 5 bases short, with 8 bases between. CDR3 size: 14 residues. CDR1 MGHRA and CDR2 YSYEKL come from the germline V gene.

The CDR3 reads CASRDRGLQGEKLFF. Written as DNA, the CDR3 is TGTGCCAGCAGGGACAGGGGGCTCCAAGGTGAAAAACTGTTTTTT. The chain links TRBV6-6 to TRBJ1-4; TRBD1 aligns across 11 bases. The CDR3 is 15 amino acids. The germline CDR1 and CDR2 sequences are MNHNY and SVGAGI (reference sequence). V lost 6 bases, J lost 7 bases, and 7 bases stayed unmatched.

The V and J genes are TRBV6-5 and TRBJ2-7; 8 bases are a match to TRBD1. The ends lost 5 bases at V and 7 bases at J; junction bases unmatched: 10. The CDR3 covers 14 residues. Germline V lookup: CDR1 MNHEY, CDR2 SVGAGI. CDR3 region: CASSPRTGLGEQYF. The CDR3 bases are TGTGCCAGCAGTCCGCGGACAGGGCTCGGGGAGCAGTACTTC.

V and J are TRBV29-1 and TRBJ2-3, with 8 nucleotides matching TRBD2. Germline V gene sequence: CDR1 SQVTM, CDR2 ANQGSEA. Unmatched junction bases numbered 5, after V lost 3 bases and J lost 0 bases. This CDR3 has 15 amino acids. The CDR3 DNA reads TGCAGCGTTGATTCGGGGACTAGGAGCACAGATACGCAGTATTTT. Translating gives CSVDSGTRSTDTQYF.

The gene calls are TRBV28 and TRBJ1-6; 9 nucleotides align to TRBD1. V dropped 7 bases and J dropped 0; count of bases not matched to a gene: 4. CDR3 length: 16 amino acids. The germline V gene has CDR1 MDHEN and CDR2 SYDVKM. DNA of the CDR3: TGTGCCAGCACCGACAGGGGGAGCTCCTATAATTCACCCCTCCACTTT. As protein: CASTDRGSSYNSPLHF.

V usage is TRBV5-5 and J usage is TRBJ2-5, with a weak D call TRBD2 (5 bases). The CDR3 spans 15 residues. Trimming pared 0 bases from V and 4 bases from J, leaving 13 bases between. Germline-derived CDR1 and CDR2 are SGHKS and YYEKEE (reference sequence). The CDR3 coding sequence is TGTGCCAGCAGCTTGGGGACCATAGGGAGAGAGACCCAGTACTTC. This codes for CASSLGTIGRETQYF.